One sample yielded the 20 T cell receptor beta chains listed below, sequenced in a study of blood T cell repertoires in COVID-19. Profiled with immunoSEQ multiplex PCR; TCRdb holds only in-frame clones, not every one. Seen here are around 200,000 clones, about 88% observed once, and the top ten hold approximately 2.7%. Sample: PBMCs or T cells enriched from blood (not recorded which). The receptor set was obtained from a woman aged 25 to 39 who had recovered from COVID-19.

This chain links TRBV7-2 with TRBJ1-2, with D perhaps matching TRBD1 (5 bases). The CDR3 loop spans 14 amino acids. Germline V gene lookup returns CDR1 SGHTA and CDR2 FQGNSA. V lost 1 base, J lost 4 bases, and 10 bases lay in between. The CDR3 sequence is CASSLDTGLYGYTF. The DNA of the CDR3 is TGTGCCAGCAGCTTAGACACAGGTCTCTATGGCTACACCTTC.

J is TRBJ1-6 and V is TRBV4-3, with 7 bases that match TRBD1. Germline V gives CDR1 LGHNA, CDR2 YSLEER. This CDR3 spans 18 amino acids. V lost 0 bases to trimming and J lost 1 base; unmatched junction nucleotides: 6. Here the CDR3 reads CASSQDYRGQSYNSPLHF. The DNA of the CDR3 is TGCGCCAGCAGCCAAGATTATAGGGGGCAATCCTATAATTCACCCCTCCACTTT.

This clone was detected only a few times. The chain couples TRBV6-5 to TRBJ2-5; TRBD1 aligns across 7 bases. V was pared by 6 bases and J by 5 bases, with 9 bases of the junction left unmatched. The germline gives CDR1 MNHEY, CDR2 SVGAGI. The CDR3 sequence is 14 residues long. The CDR3 DNA is TGTGCCAGCAGCCGAGACAGGGAAGGGGAGACCCAGTACTTC. It translates to CASSRDREGETQYF.

The chain recombines TRBV13 with TRBJ1-4; D remains ambiguous. V lost 5 bases, J lost 5 bases, and 9 bases lay in between. Germline values: CDR1 PRHDT, CDR2 FYEKMQ (reference sequence). This CDR3 contains 13 residues. CDR3 residues: CASSGGLNEKLFF. Written as DNA, the CDR3 is TGTGCCAGCAGCGGCGGGCTCAATGAAAAACTGTTTTTT.

This clone has just one count. The chain is built from TRBV27 and TRBJ1-2; tentative D call: TRBD1 (6 bases). The CDR3 has 14 residues. Germline CDR1 and CDR2: MNHEY and SMNVEV (reference sequence). V dropped 5 bases and J dropped 2 bases, with 12 bases sitting between them. CDR3 in amino acids: CASSPSGQNYGYTF. The CDR3 DNA reads as TGTGCCAGCAGTCCATCGGGACAAAACTATGGCTACACCTTC.

The chain combines TRBV9 with TRBJ2-5; TRBD2 might be the D (6 bases). The CDR3 extends over 16 amino acids. V dropped 0 bases and J dropped 1 base, with 13 bases sitting between them. Germline V lookup: CDR1 SGDLS, CDR2 YYNGEE. The CDR3 is CASSVGGAGSQETQYF. The CDR3 DNA follows: TGTGCCAGCAGCGTAGGTGGGGCGGGGAGCCAAGAGACCCAGTACTTC.

V gene TRBV19 combines with J gene TRBJ1-4, with 9 bases lining up with TRBD1. V lost 7 bases and J lost 6; bases outside the gene matches: 6. This CDR3 region has 14 residues. Per germline, CDR1 LNHDA and CDR2 SQIVND (reference sequence). The CDR3 region is CASTDRGADEKLFF. Here the CDR3 DNA reads TGTGCCAGTACTGACAGGGGGGCGGATGAAAAACTGTTTTTT.

The J gene is TRBJ2-5, the V gene TRBV7-9; D possibly corresponds to TRBD2 (7 bases). CDR1 is SEHNR and CDR2 is FQNEAQ in the germline V gene (reference sequence). The V and J ends lost 5 bases and 1 base respectively, with 17 bases between them. This CDR3 has 16 residues. The CDR3 is CASSQTRRGLQETQYF. CDR3 bases: TGTGCCAGCAGCCAAACCCGGCGGGGGCTCCAAGAGACCCAGTACTTC.

The chain has TRBV4-3 and TRBJ1-5; maybe TRBD1 (6 bases). Germline V gives CDR1 LGHNA, CDR2 YSLEER. Trimming pared 0 bases from V and 4 bases from J, leaving 13 bases between. The CDR3 runs to 16 residues. The DNA for the CDR3 is TGCGCCAGCAGCCAAGATCGGTCCCAGGGGAATCAGCCCCAGCATTTT. It encodes CASSQDRSQGNQPQHF.

In nucleotides, the CDR3 is TGTGCCAGCAGCTTAGGGACTAGCGACTACAATGAGCAGTTCTTC. Translation: CASSLGTSDYNEQFF. The chain joins TRBV7-2 to TRBJ2-1; 9 bases are shared with TRBD2. Trimming at V came to 1 base and at J to 3 bases, leaving 1 base not matched to a gene. The germline V gene has CDR1 SGHTA and CDR2 FQGNSA. This CDR3 spans 15 amino acids.

The chain recombines TRBV6-1 with TRBJ2-1; D not resolved. CDR1 and CDR2 from the germline V gene are MNHNS and SASEGT. This CDR3 has 10 amino acids. V lost 2 bases and J lost 14, with 7 bases in between. CDR3 region: CASSELREFF. DNA of the CDR3: TGTGCCAGCAGTGAACTCCGGGAGTTCTTC.

The chain uses TRBV9 and TRBJ1-1, with 9 positions matching TRBD1. The junction had 4 bases not matched to a gene; V was cut back by 1 base and J by 0 bases. This CDR3 has 16 residues. Germline CDR1 and CDR2: SGDLS and YYNGEE. CDR3 bases: TGTGCCAGCAGCGTACTGGGGACAGGGATGAACACTGAAGCTTTCTTT. Its protein is CASSVLGTGMNTEAFF.

This chain uses TRBV6-5 with TRBJ2-2, with D uncertain. Looked up from germline, CDR1 is MNHEY and CDR2 is SVGAGI. The CDR3 length is 11 residues. Trimming removed 6 bases from V and 5 bases from J, with 4 bases in between. This chain's CDR3 is CASSQTGELFF. CDR3 nucleotides: TGTGCCAGCAGCCAAACCGGGGAGCTGTTTTTT.

CDR3 DNA sequence: TGCGCCAGCAGCCAAGACACTAGCGGGGTCTCCTACGAGCAGTACTTC. This encodes CASSQDTSGVSYEQYF. The chain employs TRBV4-1 and TRBJ2-7; 10 nucleotides line up with TRBD2. The germline gives CDR1 MGHRA, CDR2 YSYEKL. The CDR3 is made up of 16 amino acids. Germline trimming cut 0 bases from V and 0 bases from J; bases unmatched to any gene: 2.

The chain joins TRBV11-2 to TRBJ2-7; TRBD1 matches at 8 bases. V lost 2 bases and J lost 3; bases outside the gene matches: 9. Per germline, CDR1 SGHAT and CDR2 FQNNGV. CDR3 length: 16 amino acids. For the CDR3, the DNA is TGTGCCAGCAGCTTATTGCAGACAGGGGACCACTACGAGCAGTACTTC. Amino acid sequence: CASSLLQTGDHYEQYF.

V and J are TRBV4-1 and TRBJ1-3; D unclear. This CDR3 spans 15 amino acids. The V gene lost 0 bases and the J gene lost 0 bases, with 6 bases spanning the gap. The germline V gene encodes CDR1 MGHRA and CDR2 YSYEKL. This chain's CDR3 is CASSQDRSSGNTIYF. CDR3 DNA: TGCGCCAGCAGCCAAGATCGGAGCTCTGGAAACACCATATATTTT.

The V gene is TRBV19, the J gene TRBJ1-5, with a tentative D call TRBD1 (5 bases). Germline CDR1 LNHDA, CDR2 SQIVND (reference sequence). This CDR3 is built from 15 residues. V lost 1 base to trimming and J lost 3 bases, with 10 bases between them. The chain's CDR3 is CASSIAGGNNQPQHF. DNA for the CDR3: TGTGCCAGTAGTATAGCGGGGGGGAACAATCAGCCCCAGCATTTT.

The rearrangement joins TRBV6-5 to TRBJ2-2; D is uncertain. The germline V and J ends were trimmed by 3 bases and 1 base, with 6 bases remaining between them. Germline loops: CDR1 MNHEY, CDR2 SVGAGI. CDR3 size: 14 residues. The CDR3 DNA sequence: TGTGCCAGCAGTTATTTTCAGAACACCGGGGAGCTGTTTTTT. Translated, it gives CASSYFQNTGELFF.

This chain connects TRBV7-3 to TRBJ2-1, with 8 bases lining up with TRBD2. The CDR3 length is 14 residues. The germline gives CDR1 SGHTA, CDR2 FQGTGA. The ends lost 5 bases at V and 12 bases at J; junction bases unmatched: 12. The DNA for the CDR3 is TGTGCCAGCAGCCTACAGCTAAATAGCGGGGCGCAGTTCTTC. Its translation: CASSLQLNSGAQFF. Full variable domain (remainder filled in from reference TRBV7-3 and TRBJ2-1): GAGVSQTPSNKVTEKGKYVELRCDPISGHTALYWYRQSLGQGPEFLIYFQGTGAADDSGLPNDRFFAVRPEGSVSTLKIQRTERGDSAVYLCASSLQLNSGAQFFGPGTRLTVL.

The chain carries TRBV7-3 and TRBJ2-3; D unclear. Germline values: CDR1 SGHTA, CDR2 FQGTGA. CDR3 length: 13 amino acids. Deletions cut 1 base from V and 9 bases from J, with 11 bases between. CDR3 nucleotide sequence: TGTGCCAGCAGCTTAAATCCCCGTGAGACGCAGTATTTT. Translation: CASSLNPRETQYF.